The rows below give T cell receptor beta chains drawn from one sample of a study of T cell responses to AZD1222 COVID-19 vaccine. The repertoire was sequenced with immunoSEQ multiplex PCR; TCRdb's copy has only in-frame clones and lacks some. The table lists fewer than 90,000 clones, roughly 84% of them singletons, with less than 6.5% in the top ten. The source material was peripheral blood, sampled 28 days after the second AZD1222 dose. The origin of the receptors is an adult who received the AZD1222 COVID-19 vaccine. CDR3s leave out the opening cysteine and the closing phenylalanine or tryptophan. Each record gives: D gene, clone size, V gene, CDR3 protein. A D gene is named only where the DNA matches it firmly. Size is omitted from some rows. Given values are once, few, many or a class for expanded clones.

d_call: TRBD2
clone_size: -
v_call: TRBV2
cdr3_aa: ASIGEGNEQY

d_call: -
clone_size: -
v_call: TRBV6-1
cdr3_aa: ASSEWGGLPPGQPQH

d_call: -
clone_size: -
v_call: TRBV6-5
cdr3_aa: ASRSTGGVGGYT

d_call: TRBD1
clone_size: -
v_call: TRBV7-2
cdr3_aa: ASSQGQGVGYGYT

d_call: -
clone_size: -
v_call: TRBV7-2
cdr3_aa: ASSPLGGVHEQY

d_call: TRBD2
clone_size: once
v_call: TRBV4-2
cdr3_aa: ASSSRLAGQSSYNEQF

d_call: -
clone_size: -
v_call: TRBV10-3
cdr3_aa: AIRGPETSYEQY

d_call: -
clone_size: -
v_call: TRBV19
cdr3_aa: ATGQPNEQF

d_call: -
clone_size: -
v_call: TRBV20-1
cdr3_aa: SAAPEDEQF

d_call: -
clone_size: -
v_call: TRBV28
cdr3_aa: ASSPRRAGGYT

d_call: -
clone_size: -
v_call: TRBV20-1
cdr3_aa: SASLPGLSEQY

d_call: TRBD1
clone_size: -
v_call: TRBV6-5
cdr3_aa: ASRDRVTDTQY

d_call: -
clone_size: few
v_call: TRBV2
cdr3_aa: ARKRSGGGTGELF

d_call: TRBD2
clone_size: -
v_call: TRBV5-6
cdr3_aa: ASSTLAGGDTQY

d_call: -
clone_size: -
v_call: TRBV10-1
cdr3_aa: ASSEAGALYNEQF

d_call: TRBD1
clone_size: -
v_call: TRBV19
cdr3_aa: ASGTGDSGNTIY

d_call: -
clone_size: -
v_call: TRBV20-1
cdr3_aa: SASRMGSNQPQH

d_call: TRBD1
clone_size: -
v_call: TRBV28
cdr3_aa: ASSFSFGRRGGGEAF

d_call: -
clone_size: -
v_call: TRBV10-1
cdr3_aa: ASSESGRTEAF

d_call: -
clone_size: -
v_call: TRBV5-1
cdr3_aa: ASSQGVPGRVVYGYT

d_call: -
clone_size: -
v_call: TRBV6-6
cdr3_aa: AARLDSNQPQH

d_call: TRBD2
clone_size: -
v_call: TRBV6-7
cdr3_aa: ASSDSGLAGALDEQF

d_call: -
clone_size: -
v_call: TRBV3-1/TRBV3-2
cdr3_aa: ASSQVGGANTGELF

d_call: -
clone_size: -
v_call: TRBV19
cdr3_aa: ASSMGKGVNTEAF